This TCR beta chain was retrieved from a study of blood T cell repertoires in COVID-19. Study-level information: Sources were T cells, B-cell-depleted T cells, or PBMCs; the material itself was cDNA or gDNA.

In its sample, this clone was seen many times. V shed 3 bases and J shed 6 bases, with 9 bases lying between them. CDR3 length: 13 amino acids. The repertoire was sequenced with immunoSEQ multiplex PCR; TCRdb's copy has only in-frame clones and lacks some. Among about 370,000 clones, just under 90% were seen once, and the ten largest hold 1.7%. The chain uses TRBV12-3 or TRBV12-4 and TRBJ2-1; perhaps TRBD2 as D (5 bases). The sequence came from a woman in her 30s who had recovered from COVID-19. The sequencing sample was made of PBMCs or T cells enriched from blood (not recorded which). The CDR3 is CASSFDGLNEQFF. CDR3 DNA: TGTGCCAGCAGTTTTGACGGACTCAATGAGCAGTTCTTC.